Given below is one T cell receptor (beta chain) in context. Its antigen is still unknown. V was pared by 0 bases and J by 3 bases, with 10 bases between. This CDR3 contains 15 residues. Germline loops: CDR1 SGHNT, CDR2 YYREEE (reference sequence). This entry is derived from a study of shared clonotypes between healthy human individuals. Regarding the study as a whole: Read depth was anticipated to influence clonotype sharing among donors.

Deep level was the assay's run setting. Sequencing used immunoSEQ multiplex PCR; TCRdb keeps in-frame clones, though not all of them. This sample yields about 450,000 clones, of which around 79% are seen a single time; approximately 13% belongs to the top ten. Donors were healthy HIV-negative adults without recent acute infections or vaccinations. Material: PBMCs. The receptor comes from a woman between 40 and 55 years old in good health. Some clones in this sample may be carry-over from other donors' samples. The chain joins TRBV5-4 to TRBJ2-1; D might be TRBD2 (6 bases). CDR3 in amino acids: CASSLAPGLYNEQFF. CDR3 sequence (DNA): TGTGCCAGCAGCTTGGCCCCGGGACTCTACAATGAGCAGTTCTTC.